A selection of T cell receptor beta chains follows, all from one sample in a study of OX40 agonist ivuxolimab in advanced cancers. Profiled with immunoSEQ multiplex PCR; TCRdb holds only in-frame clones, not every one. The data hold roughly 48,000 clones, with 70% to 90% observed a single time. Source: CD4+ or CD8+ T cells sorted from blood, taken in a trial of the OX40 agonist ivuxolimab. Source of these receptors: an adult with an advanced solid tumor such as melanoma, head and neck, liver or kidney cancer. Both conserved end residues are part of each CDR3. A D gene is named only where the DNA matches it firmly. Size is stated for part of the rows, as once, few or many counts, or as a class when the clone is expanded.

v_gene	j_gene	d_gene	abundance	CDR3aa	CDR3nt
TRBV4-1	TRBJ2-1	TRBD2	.	CASSPGLAGGPTYNEQFF	TGCGCCAGCAGCCCGGGACTAGCGGGAGGGCCCACCTACAATGAGCAGTTCTTC
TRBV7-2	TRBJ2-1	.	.	CASSPGLSGTYNEQFF	TGTGCCAGCAGCCCCGGACTCTCAGGGACCTACAATGAGCAGTTCTTC
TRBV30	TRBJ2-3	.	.	CAWSVNGDTDTQYF	TGTGCCTGGAGTGTAAACGGGGACACAGATACGCAGTATTTT
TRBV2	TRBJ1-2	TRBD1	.	CASSEYRGPGYTF	TGTGCCAGCAGTGAATACAGGGGGCCTGGCTACACCTTC
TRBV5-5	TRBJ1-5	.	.	CASSLAPTQPQHF	TGTGCCAGCAGCTTGGCCCCAACTCAGCCCCAGCATTTT
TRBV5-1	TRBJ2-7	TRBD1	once	CASSPRQGELEQYF	TGCGCCAGCAGCCCCCGACAGGGTGAACTCGAGCAGTACTTC
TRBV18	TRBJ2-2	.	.	CASSPLGGPNTGELFF	TGTGCCAGCTCACCACTGGGGGGACCGAACACCGGGGAGCTGTTTTTT
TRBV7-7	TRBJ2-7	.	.	CASSQGTSSYEQYF	TGTGCTAGCAGCCAGGGCACTAGCTCCTACGAGCAGTACTTC
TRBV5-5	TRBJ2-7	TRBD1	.	CASTWTGLTYEQYF	TGTGCCAGCACCTGGACAGGGCTAACCTACGAGCAGTACTTC
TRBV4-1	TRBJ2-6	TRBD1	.	CASSLRTGSSGANVLTF	TGCGCCAGCAGCCTCCGGACAGGGAGCTCTGGGGCCAACGTCCTGACTTTC
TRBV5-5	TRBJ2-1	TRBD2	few	CASSPRTSGKNEQFF	TGTGCCAGCAGCCCAAGGACTAGCGGGAAAAATGAGCAGTTCTTC
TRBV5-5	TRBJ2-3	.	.	CASSPGRPTDTQYF	TGTGCCAGCAGCCCCGGACGCCCCACAGATACGCAGTATTTT
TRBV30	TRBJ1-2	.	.	CAWTPLGAGGYTF	TGTGCCTGGACCCCTTTAGGGGCGGGCGGCTACACCTTC
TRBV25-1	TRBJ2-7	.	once	CASSERGFSYEQYF	TGTGCCAGCAGTGAAAGGGGGTTTTCCTACGAGCAGTACTTC
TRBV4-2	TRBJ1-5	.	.	CASSPQRGGRGQPQHF	TGTGCCAGCAGCCCCCAGAGGGGGGGGCGAGGTCAGCCCCAGCATTTT
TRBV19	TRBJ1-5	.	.	CASSRGVNQPQHF	TGTGCCAGTAGTCGGGGGGTGAATCAGCCCCAGCATTTT
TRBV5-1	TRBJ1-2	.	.	CASSLGQADGYTF	TGCGCCAGCAGCTTGGGACAGGCGGATGGCTACACCTTC
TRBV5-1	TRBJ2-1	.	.	CASSLGRVTYNEQFF	TGCGCCAGCAGCTTGGGGCGGGTCACCTACAATGAGCAGTTCTTC
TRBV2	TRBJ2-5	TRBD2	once	CASNRGGRAEETQYF	TGTGCCAGCAACCGAGGCGGGAGGGCCGAGGAGACCCAGTACTTC
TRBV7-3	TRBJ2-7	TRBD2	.	CASSPREGGEQYF	TGTGCCAGCAGCCCCCGGGAGGGCGGCGAGCAGTACTTC
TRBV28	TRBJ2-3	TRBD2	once	CASSLLAGASTDTQYF	TGTGCCAGCAGCCTCCTAGCGGGAGCCAGCACAGATACGCAGTATTTT
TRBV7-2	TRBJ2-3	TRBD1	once	CASSLVRGQGSSTQYF	TGTGCCAGCAGCTTAGTAAGGGGACAGGGGTCTAGTACGCAGTATTTT
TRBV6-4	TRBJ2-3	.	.	CASSGTLTDTQYF	TGTGCCAGCAGTGGGACCCTCACAGATACGCAGTATTTT
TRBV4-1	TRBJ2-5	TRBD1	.	CASSQDTGVGETQYF	TGCGCCAGCAGCCAAGATACAGGGGTCGGCGAGACCCAGTACTTC
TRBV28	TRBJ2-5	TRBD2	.	CASSWGGREGETQYF	TGTGCCAGCAGTTGGGGCGGGAGAGAGGGAGAGACCCAGTACTTC